This TCR beta chain was recorded in a study of post-analysis software for immune sequencing data. This clonotype has more than one count but fewer than ten. Its target is not known. General study points: With TRBV5-6, TRBV5-1 and TRBV20-1 included, about five TRBV segments were more frequent in patients than in controls.

The TCR beta cDNA libraries carried unique molecular identifiers. TCRdb reanalysed the PCR reads using MiXCR and keeps one entry per CDR3 protein. The data hold 650,000 to 850,000 distinct CDR3 sequences, with about 57% observed a single time. The J segment lost 4 bases and the V segment lost 6 bases, leaving 10 bases of the junction unmatched. This CDR3 has 15 amino acids. Germline lookup yields CDR1 MGHDK and CDR2 SYGVNS. Material for sequencing was blood. The rearrangement uses TRBV25-1 and TRBJ2-7; 9 bases line up with TRBD1. This clonotype was sampled from a girl under 18 with multiple sclerosis. CDR3 bases: TGTGCCAGCAGAGATTCTCCGGGACAGGGTTACGAGCAGTACTTC. It is translated as CASRDSPGQGYEQYF.